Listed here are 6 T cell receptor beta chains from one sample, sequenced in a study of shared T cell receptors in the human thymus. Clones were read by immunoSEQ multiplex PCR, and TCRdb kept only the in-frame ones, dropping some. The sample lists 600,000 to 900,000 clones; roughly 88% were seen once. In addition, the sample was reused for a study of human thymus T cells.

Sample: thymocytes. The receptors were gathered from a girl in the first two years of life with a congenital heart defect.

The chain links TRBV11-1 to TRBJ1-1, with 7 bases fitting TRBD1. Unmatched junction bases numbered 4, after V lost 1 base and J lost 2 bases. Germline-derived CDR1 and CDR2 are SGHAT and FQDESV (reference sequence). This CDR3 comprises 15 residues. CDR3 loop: CASSLDRGGNTEAFF. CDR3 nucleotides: TGTGCCAGCAGCTTAGACAGGGGAGGAAACACTGAAGCTTTCTTT.

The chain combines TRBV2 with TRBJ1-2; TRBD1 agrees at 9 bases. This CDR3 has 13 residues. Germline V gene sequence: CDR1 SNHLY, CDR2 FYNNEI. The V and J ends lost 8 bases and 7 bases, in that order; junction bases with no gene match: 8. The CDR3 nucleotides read TGTGCCAGCGATACCGGGACAGGGTTTGGCTACACCTTC. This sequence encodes CASDTGTGFGYTF.

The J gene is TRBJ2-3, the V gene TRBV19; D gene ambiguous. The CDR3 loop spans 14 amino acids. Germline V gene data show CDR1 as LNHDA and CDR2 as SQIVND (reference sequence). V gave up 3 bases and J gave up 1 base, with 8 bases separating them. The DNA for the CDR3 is TGTGCCAGTAGTATCGGCAGGCGCACAGATACGCAGTATTTT. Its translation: CASSIGRRTDTQYF.

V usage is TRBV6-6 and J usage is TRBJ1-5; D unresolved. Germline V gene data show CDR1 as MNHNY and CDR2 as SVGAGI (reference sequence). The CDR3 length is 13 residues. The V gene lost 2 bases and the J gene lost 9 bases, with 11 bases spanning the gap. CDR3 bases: TGTGCCAGCAGTTACCACGATCTAGGGCCCCAGCATTTT. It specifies CASSYHDLGPQHF.

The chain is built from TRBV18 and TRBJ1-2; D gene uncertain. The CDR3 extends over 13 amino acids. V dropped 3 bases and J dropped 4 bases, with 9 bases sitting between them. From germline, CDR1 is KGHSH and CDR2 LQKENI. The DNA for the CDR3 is TGTGCCAGCTCACCCGTGACTTTCTATGGCTACACCTTC. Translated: CASSPVTFYGYTF.

CDR3 DNA: TGTGCCAGCAGCTTTGAGGGGGACCCCCTAACAGATACGCAGTATTTT. Amino acids: CASSFEGDPLTDTQYF. The V and J genes are TRBV7-8 and TRBJ2-3; TRBD1 is a possible D gene (6 bases). The CDR3 spans 16 residues. V dropped 3 bases and J dropped 3 bases, with 16 bases sitting between them. Germline assignment: CDR1 SGHVS and CDR2 FQNEAQ.